The sequence of this T cell receptor (beta chain) was determined in a study of siplizumab effects on memory and regulatory T cells. Measured with immunoSEQ multiplex PCR; TCRdb has only the in-frame clones, and not every one. The table lists 55,000 to 65,000 clones, around 97% of them singletons. Trimming cost V 8 bases and J 0 bases, with 21 bases left between them. This CDR3 is 17 amino acids long. Looked up from germline, CDR1 is LNHDA and CDR2 is SQIVND (reference sequence). Sequencing was performed on naive CD8+ T cells sorted from blood. The receptor was derived from a human donor in good health. This rearrangement joins TRBV19 to TRBJ2-3; D may match TRBD1 or TRBD2 (5 bases each). The CDR3 loop is CASFGDGGTSSTDTQYF. Written as DNA, the CDR3 is TGTGCCAGTTTTGGGGACGGAGGAACCTCTAGCACAGATACGCAGTATTTT. Full variable domain (missing parts from reference TRBV19 and TRBJ2-3): DGGITQSPKYLFRKEGQNVTLSCEQNLNHDAMYWYRQDPGQGLRLIYYSQIVNDFQKGDIAEGYSVSREKKESFPLTVTSAQKNPTAFYLCASFGDGGTSSTDTQYFGPGTRLTVL.